The clone carrying this TCR beta chain was seen a few times. Its antigen is still unknown. It was RNA transcripts that yielded the amplified TCR beta CDR3 regions. Using the HTBI primer set, a first-round RT-PCR was run on the TCR CDR3. TCRdb itself ran the multiplex PCR reads through MiXCR, one entry per CDR3 protein. The sample carries nearly 750,000 distinct CDR3 sequences, approximately 40% recorded once. The entry originates in a study of T cells in Graves' hyperthyroidism and ophthalmopathy. Study information: Upon initial diagnosis and before any treatment, peripheral blood was collected. Study-wide results and caveats: Blood samples included most of the expanded thyroid clonotypes exceeding 0.001. Researchers report that a 13 V-J model separated ophthalmopathy from stable hyperthyroidism.

The definition of stable Graves' hyperthyroidism was no ophthalmopathy progression within 18 months. The CDR3 spans 17 residues. Trimming took 1 base from V and 3 from J, leaving 19 bases between them. Germline loops: CDR1 SGHRS, CDR2 YFSETQ. The sequence was obtained from a woman aged 40 to 49 with Graves' hyperthyroidism. The specimen was blood. The V gene is TRBV5-1, the J gene TRBJ1-1; maybe TRBD1 (5 bases). The CDR3 DNA reads TGCGCCAGCAGCTTGCGGTTCCGAGGGGTAGAGGACACTGAAGCTTTCTTT. The encoded protein is CASSLRFRGVEDTEAFF.